Presented here are 31 T cell receptor beta chains from one specimen sequenced in a study of regulatory T cells in long-lasting Graves disease. Time point meaning: newly diagnosed GD, antithyroid drugs for less than 3 months. Extracted RNA from PBMCs served as the source of the TCR library. TCR beta libraries were built with iRepertoire HTBI primers and Arm-PCR of CDR3 regions. TCRdb reanalysed the multiplex PCR reads using MiXCR and keeps one entry per CDR3 protein. The sample carries 400,000 to 500,000 distinct CDR3 sequences, roughly 15% recorded once. The same sample was also used in a study of T cells in Graves' hyperthyroidism and ophthalmopathy.

The source was peripheral blood mononuclear cells (PBMCs), collected at new diagnosis, from a patient treated with antithyroid drugs. Receptor source: a young woman with Graves disease.

This clonotype was observed many times. The V and J genes are TRBV11-3 and TRBJ2-3; 12 nucleotides agree with TRBD2. The CDR3 length is 17 residues. Germline assignment: CDR1 SGHNT and CDR2 YENEEA. V lost 3 bases to trimming and J lost 1 base; unmatched junction nucleotides: 5. The CDR3 reads CASSFRTSGIRTDTQYF. CDR3 nucleotide sequence: TGTGCCAGCAGCTTCCGGACTAGCGGGATTCGCACAGATACGCAGTATTTT.

About this clonotype itself: This likely stems from a read error, as it lies one base from a far larger clone. The chain recombines TRBV12-3 or TRBV12-4 with TRBJ2-7; 13 bases align to TRBD2. J gave up 2 bases and V 8 bases, and 6 bases lay outside the gene matches. There are 15 residues in the CDR3. The CDR3 coding sequence is TGTGCCAGCGAGAGACTAGCGGGAGGAGCCTACGAGCAGTACTTC. Encoded protein: CASERLAGGAYEQYF.

This clonotype was picked up many times. The chain combines TRBV5-1 with TRBJ2-5, with a tentative D call TRBD2 (6 bases). Germline V gene data show CDR1 as SGHRS and CDR2 as YFSETQ. CDR3 length: 16 amino acids. With 0 bases removed from V and 5 bases from J, the gap between germline ends came to 17 bases. CDR3 residues: CASSLERGSRLETQYF. CDR3 sequence (DNA): TGCGCCAGCAGCTTGGAACGGGGGAGCCGCCTGGAGACCCAGTACTTC. Supplemented by reference TRBV5-1 and TRBJ2-5, the full variable domain reads KAGVTQTPRYLIKTRGQQVTLSCSPISGHRSVSWYQQTPGQGLQFLFEYFSETQRNKGNFPGRFSGRQFSNSRSEMNVSTLELGDSALYLCASSLERGSRLETQYFGPGTRLLVL.

This rearrangement joins TRBV19 to TRBJ2-2; 10 nucleotides align to TRBD2. Germline CDR1 and CDR2: LNHDA and SQIVND (reference sequence). This CDR3 contains 17 residues. The J segment lost 0 bases and the V segment lost 8 bases, leaving 9 bases of the junction unmatched. This CDR3 reads CASGKREGRPNTGELFF. DNA for the CDR3: TGTGCCAGTGGGAAGCGGGAGGGCCGTCCGAACACCGGGGAGCTGTTTTTT. Full variable domain (missing parts from reference TRBV19 and TRBJ2-2): DGGITQSPKYLFRKEGQNVTLSCEQNLNHDAMYWYRQDPGQGLRLIYYSQIVNDFQKGDIAEGYSVSREKKESFPLTVTSAQKNPTAFYLCASGKREGRPNTGELFFGEGSRLTVL.

This chain links TRBV9 with TRBJ1-1; D possibly corresponds to TRBD1 (6 bases). Germline values: CDR1 SGDLS, CDR2 YYNGEE. CDR3 length: 14 amino acids. Trimming shortened V by 3 bases and J by 3 bases, and 12 bases separated the two germline ends. The CDR3 DNA reads TGTGCCAGCAGCGAGGGGGACGGATACACTGAAGCTTTCTTT. Its translation: CASSEGDGYTEAFF.

This clonotype was recorded at least ten times. The rearrangement joins TRBV28 to TRBJ2-1; D is uncertain. Germline CDR1 reads MDHEN; CDR2 reads SYDVKM. The V end was cut by 3 bases, the J end by 8 bases, with 11 bases between. There are 13 residues in the CDR3. In DNA, the CDR3 is TGTGCCAGCAGTTTGACCGCGAATCATGAGCAGTTCTTC. It specifies CASSLTANHEQFF.

This clonotype has a count of ten or more. The chain employs TRBV12-3 or TRBV12-4 and TRBJ2-1; the match to TRBD1 covers 7 bases. The CDR3 sequence is 14 residues long. Trimming removed 6 bases from V and 3 bases from J; junction bases left unmatched: 5. The CDR3 here is CASRRQGNYNEQFF. CDR3 bases: TGTGCCAGCAGACGACAGGGTAACTACAATGAGCAGTTCTTC.

This clonotype was observed many times. The rearrangement joins TRBV2 to TRBJ1-5, with 10 bases matching TRBD1. The germline V gene has CDR1 SNHLY and CDR2 FYNNEI. The CDR3 extends over 14 amino acids. V lost 6 bases to trimming and J lost 6 bases; unmatched junction nucleotides: 5. The CDR3 is CASRTGGASQPQHF. In DNA, the CDR3 is TGTGCCAGCAGGACAGGGGGCGCGAGTCAGCCCCAGCATTTT.

The V and J genes are TRBV7-2 and TRBJ1-5; perhaps TRBD1 as D (6 bases). This CDR3 is built from 16 residues. Germline CDR1 SGHTA, CDR2 FQGNSA. With 2 bases removed from V and 4 bases from J, the gap between germline ends came to 15 bases. Here the CDR3 DNA reads TGTGCCAGCAGCTTATATTCCAACAGGGCGAATCAGCCCCAGCATTTT. It specifies CASSLYSNRANQPQHF.

This clonotype was counted ten times or more. The chain couples TRBV18 to TRBJ2-5; D ambiguous. Germline V gene sequence: CDR1 KGHSH, CDR2 LQKENI. Deletions cut 6 bases from V and 2 bases from J, with 10 bases between. The CDR3 length is 13 residues. DNA for the CDR3: TGTGCCAGCTCCGATACACAGCAAGAGACCCAGTACTTC. It codes for CASSDTQQETQYF.

For this clonotype: A much larger clonotype is one base distant, so this may be a read error. The chain has TRBV7-9 and TRBJ2-7, with 9 positions matching TRBD2. V trimming: 3 bases; J trimming: 5 bases; junction bases outside the gene matches: 17. The CDR3 consists of 18 residues. CDR1 SEHNR and CDR2 FQNEAQ come from the germline V gene (reference sequence). The DNA of the CDR3 is TGTGCCAGCAGCTTCCGAGCCACGGGAGCTAGCGGGATTGACGAGCAGTACTTC. It specifies CASSFRATGASGIDEQYF.

This clonotype appeared a few times. This chain connects TRBV12-3 or TRBV12-4 to TRBJ2-1; TRBD2 might be the D (6 bases). The CDR3 has 13 amino acids. The V gene lost 2 bases and the J gene lost 6 bases, with 8 bases spanning the gap. In DNA form, the CDR3 reads TGTGCCAGCAGTTTAATGGAGGGCAATGAGCAGTTCTTC. Residues: CASSLMEGNEQFF.

This chain connects TRBV27 to TRBJ1-1, with D tentatively TRBD1 (5 bases). Germline assignment: CDR1 MNHEY and CDR2 SMNVEV (reference sequence). The CDR3 loop spans 14 amino acids. Trimming took 4 bases from V and 6 from J, leaving 15 bases between them. CDR3 in amino acids: CASSSNLETAEAFF. The DNA for the CDR3 is TGTGCCAGCAGTTCGAACCTTGAGACAGCTGAAGCTTTCTTT.

This clonotype has ten or more counts. V is TRBV6-1 and J is TRBJ1-4, with unresolved D. Germline CDR1 and CDR2: MNHNS and SASEGT. This CDR3 has 15 amino acids. The ends were cut back, 1 base at V and 7 bases at J, with 13 bases in the middle. DNA for the CDR3: TGTGCCAGCAGTGAAGAGGGAGGGTCTAGTGAAAAACTGTTTTTT. Translation: CASSEEGGSSEKLFF.

This clonotype came up many times. This sequence joins TRBV7-9 and TRBJ2-1, with D perhaps being TRBD1 or TRBD2 (5 bases each). Germline CDR1 SEHNR, CDR2 FQNEAQ (reference sequence). This CDR3 contains 13 residues. Trimming pared 3 bases from V and 9 bases from J, leaving 12 bases between. This CDR3 is CASSFQGEGEQFF. DNA of the CDR3: TGTGCCAGCAGCTTCCAGGGCGAGGGTGAGCAGTTCTTC.

In nucleotides, the CDR3 is TGCAGTGCTAGTTCTGCCGGGCGGGTTATCTACGAGCAGTACTTC. Translation: CSASSAGRVIYEQYF. The chain has TRBV20-1 and TRBJ2-7; a possible D gene is TRBD2 (5 bases). The CDR3 has 15 residues. Germline V lookup: CDR1 DFQATT, CDR2 SNEGSKA (reference sequence). The V end was cut by 3 bases, the J end by 3 bases, with 18 bases between.

A word on this clonotype: A read error may be the cause here, since a much bigger clone is one base away. The chain employs TRBV18 and TRBJ1-5, with D uncertain. The CDR3 runs 15 residues. The germline CDR1 and CDR2 sequences are KGHSH and LQKENI. CDR3 region: CTSSPASYSNQPQHF. The CDR3 nucleotides are TGTACCAGCTCACCAGCCAGTTATAGCAATCAGCCCCAGCATTTT. The variable domain in full, with the rest retrieved from reference TRBV18 and TRBJ1-5, is NAGVMQNPRHLVRRRGQEARLRCSPMKGHSHVYWYRQLPEEGLKFMVYLQKENIIDESGMPKERFSAEFPKEGPSILRIQQVVRGDSAAYFCTSSPASYSNQPQHFGDGTRLSIL.

This clonotype was seen only a few times. The chain couples TRBV29-1 to TRBJ2-2; D is possibly TRBD2 (7 bases). Germline V gene sequence: CDR1 SQVTM, CDR2 ANQGSEA. V gave up 6 bases and J gave up 4 bases, with 12 bases separating them. The CDR3 extends over 13 amino acids. DNA of the CDR3: TGCAGCGTCGGGGGGCGAGCCACCGGGGAGCTGTTTTTT. Its protein product is CSVGGRATGELFF.

This clonotype has a count of ten or more. The rearrangement links TRBV27 to TRBJ2-1; D remains ambiguous. The CDR3 runs to 15 residues. V lost 2 bases and J lost 0, with 8 bases in between. Germline V gene data show CDR1 as MNHEY and CDR2 as SMNVEV (reference sequence). In DNA form, the CDR3 reads TGTGCCAGCAGTTTACCCGGTACCTCCTACAATGAGCAGTTCTTC. Translation gives CASSLPGTSYNEQFF.

This clonotype was observed at least ten times. The chain links TRBV27 to TRBJ2-7, with 9 bases identical to TRBD1. CDR3 length equals 17 residues. Germline V CDR1 and CDR2: MNHEY, SMNVEV (reference sequence). Trimming took 4 bases from V and 2 from J; bases not matched to a gene: 12. CDR3: CASSSLQGAHPTYEQYF. In nucleotides, the CDR3 is TGTGCCAGCAGTTCCCTACAGGGGGCACACCCGACCTACGAGCAGTACTTC.

J is TRBJ2-7 and V is TRBV3-1; D is ambiguous. Germline V lookup: CDR1 LGHDT, CDR2 YNNKEL (reference sequence). The CDR3 spans 14 residues. Trimming shortened V by 3 bases and J by 0 bases, and 9 bases separated the two germline ends. The CDR3 sequence: CASSQKRNSYEQYF. CDR3 DNA: TGTGCCAGCAGCCAGAAGAGAAACTCCTACGAGCAGTACTTC.

V gene TRBV27 combines with J gene TRBJ2-7, with D perhaps assigned TRBD1 or TRBD2 (5 bases each). CDR1 is MNHEY and CDR2 is SMNVEV in the germline V gene (reference sequence). V gave up 6 bases and J gave up 4 bases, with 19 bases separating them. The CDR3 is made up of 15 amino acids. CDR3 protein: CASRAERGGAYEQYF. CDR3 nucleotide sequence: TGTGCCAGCAGAGCGGAACGCGGTGGGGCTTACGAGCAGTACTTC.

The genes are TRBV11-2 and TRBJ2-7; D is uncertain. With 5 bases removed from V and 3 bases from J, the gap between germline ends came to 14 bases. CDR3 length: 14 residues. The germline V gene encodes CDR1 SGHAT and CDR2 FQNNGV. CDR3 amino acids: CASSPRNSYYEQYF. For the CDR3, the DNA is TGTGCCAGCAGCCCCCGAAACAGCTACTACGAGCAGTACTTC.

This clonotype was observed a few times. The rearrangement links TRBV28 to TRBJ2-1; TRBD2 agrees at 8 bases. Trimming removed 5 bases from V and 4 bases from J; junction bases left unmatched: 10. The CDR3 has 16 amino acids. CDR1 is MDHEN and CDR2 is SYDVKM in the germline V gene. CDR3 DNA: TGTGCCAGCAGTCCTACACAGCGGGAGTGGTACAATGAGCAGTTCTTC. Translated: CASSPTQREWYNEQFF.

This clonotype was found many times. The genes are TRBV6-2 or TRBV6-3 and TRBJ1-2; tentative D call: TRBD1 (5 bases). V was clipped by 6 bases and J by 6 bases, with 14 bases between them. The germline CDR1 and CDR2 sequences are MNHEY and SVGEGT. This CDR3 comprises 13 residues. The CDR3 loop reads CASSPGQGNGYTF. As DNA, the CDR3 is TGTGCCAGCAGCCCCGGACAAGGAAATGGCTACACCTTC.

In its sample, this clonotype was seen many times. This sequence joins TRBV7-9 and TRBJ2-1, with unresolved D. Germline CDR1 reads SEHNR; CDR2 reads FQNEAQ (reference sequence). V was trimmed by 2 bases and J by 12 bases, leaving 23 bases between them. The CDR3 totals 16 residues. The CDR3 loop reads CASSLYISNSVVVQFF. CDR3 in DNA: TGTGCCAGCAGCTTATATATATCTAACTCCGTCGTTGTGCAGTTCTTC. The whole variable domain, remainder taken from reference TRBV7-9 and TRBJ2-1, is DTGVSQNPRHKITKRGQNVTFRCDPISEHNRLYWYRQTLGQGPEFLTYFQNEAQLEKSRLLSDRFSAERPKGSFSTLEIQRTEQGDSAMYLCASSLYISNSVVVQFFGPGTRLTVL.

A remark on this clonotype: A much larger clone lies one base from this, so it may be a read error. The chain is built from TRBV28 and TRBJ2-6; D not certain. The germline V gene has CDR1 MDHEN and CDR2 SYDVKM. The CDR3 consists of 15 residues. CDR3 sequence: CARSSPYGGANVLTF. The CDR3, as DNA: TGTGCCCGCAGTTCCCCATATGGTGGGGCCAACGTCCTGACTTTC.

This clonotype was counted only a few times. V usage is TRBV7-9 and J usage is TRBJ2-3, with no clear D. This CDR3 is built from 15 residues. In germline, CDR1 is SEHNR, CDR2 FQNEAQ (reference sequence). V was pared by 1 base and J by 4 bases, with 12 bases between. The CDR3 loop reads CASSLVLRNPDTQYF. The CDR3, as DNA: TGTGCCAGCAGCTTAGTTCTCAGAAACCCAGATACGCAGTATTTT.

This clonotype was found a few times. The chain has TRBV5-1 and TRBJ2-5; TRBD1 aligns across 7 bases. V trimming: 0 bases; J trimming: 1 base; junction bases outside the gene matches: 3. This CDR3 has 15 amino acids. Germline CDR1 and CDR2: SGHRS and YFSETQ. The CDR3 region is CASSLGDRAQETQYF. The CDR3, as DNA: TGCGCCAGCAGCTTGGGTGACAGGGCCCAAGAGACCCAGTACTTC.

Many counts were recorded for this clonotype. The J gene is TRBJ2-2, the V gene TRBV2; 12 bases line up with TRBD2. The J segment lost 6 bases and the V segment lost 4 bases, leaving 3 bases of the junction unmatched. CDR1 is SNHLY, CDR2 FYNNEI, per germline. This CDR3 contains 15 residues. CDR3 DNA sequence: TGTGCCAGCAGTGCCTCTAGCGGGAGGGCCGGGGAGCTGTTTTTT. The encoded protein is CASSASSGRAGELFF.

The chain recombines TRBV4-1 with TRBJ1-2, with unresolved D. V lost 0 bases to trimming and J lost 0 bases, with 11 bases between them. The CDR3 consists of 16 residues. Germline assignment: CDR1 MGHRA and CDR2 YSYEKL. The CDR3 reads CASSQEYGRANYGYTF. CDR3 nucleotides: TGCGCCAGCAGCCAAGAGTACGGGAGAGCTAACTATGGCTACACCTTC.